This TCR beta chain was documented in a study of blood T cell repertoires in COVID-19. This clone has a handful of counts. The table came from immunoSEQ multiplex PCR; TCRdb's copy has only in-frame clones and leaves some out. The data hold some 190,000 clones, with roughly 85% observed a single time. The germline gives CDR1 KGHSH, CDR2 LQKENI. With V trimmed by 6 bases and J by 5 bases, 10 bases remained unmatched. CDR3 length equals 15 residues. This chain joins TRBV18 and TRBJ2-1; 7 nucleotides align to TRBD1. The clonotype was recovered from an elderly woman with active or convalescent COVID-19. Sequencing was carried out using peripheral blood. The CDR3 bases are TGTGCCAGCTCCACCACGACAGGGCCGAACAATGAGCAGTTCTTC. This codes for CASSTTTGPNNEQFF.